This TCR beta chain was captured in a study of blood T cell repertoires in COVID-19. About the study: Spain, Italy and the United States supplied samples that represented acute and convalescent COVID-19. T cells, B-cell-depleted T cells, or PBMCs provided the cDNA or gDNA that served as material.

Original processing methods: Amplification with reference gene primers provided the estimates of nucleated cell counts. Sequencing was performed with immunoSEQ multiplex PCR; in TCRdb, only in-frame clones are kept and a portion is missing. From that table come the V and J calls and clone size; the DNA was used to work out D and trimming. The sample has about 150,000 clones, around three quarters seen once. The CDR3 has 12 residues. The germline V gene has CDR1 SGHTA and CDR2 FQGNSA. V lost 2 bases, J lost 6 bases, and 8 bases lay in between. This clone was detected only once. V usage is TRBV7-2 and J usage is TRBJ2-7, with a weak D call TRBD1 (6 bases). The specimen sequenced was peripheral blood. The TCR comes from an elderly man with acute or convalescent COVID-19. The CDR3 reads CASSLLGAEQYF. The CDR3, as DNA: TGTGCCAGCAGCTTACTGGGGGCCGAGCAGTACTTC.